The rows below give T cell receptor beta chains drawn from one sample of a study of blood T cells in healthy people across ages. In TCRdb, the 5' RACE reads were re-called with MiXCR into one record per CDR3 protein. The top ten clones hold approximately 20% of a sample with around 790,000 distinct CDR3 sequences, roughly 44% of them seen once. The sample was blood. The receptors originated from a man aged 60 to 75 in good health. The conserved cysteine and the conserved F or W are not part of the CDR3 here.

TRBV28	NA	PSKTGAKYEQY
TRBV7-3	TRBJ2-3	ASSLIGGLRVPSTDTQY
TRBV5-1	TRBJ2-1	ASSQAGYLDEQF
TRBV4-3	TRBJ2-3	ASSQDMRGAGGDTQY
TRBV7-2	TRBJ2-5	ASSLGHRTGFQETQY
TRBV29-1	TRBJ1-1	SVAEQGASTEAF
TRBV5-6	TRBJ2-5	ASSWGSKQETQY
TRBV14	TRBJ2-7	ASSQVPGGREQY
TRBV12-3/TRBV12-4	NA	ASSTGGKNTGVVHEQY
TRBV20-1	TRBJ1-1	SAPNRTEAF
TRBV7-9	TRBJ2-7	ASSLAGHVGYEQY
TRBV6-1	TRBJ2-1	AGSETSGGYDEQF